The clone carrying this T cell receptor (beta chain) was recorded at least ten times. TCRdb analysed the reads with MiXCR anew, one entry per CDR3 protein. The repertoire holds roughly 18,000 distinct CDR3 sequences, 10% seen once, with roughly 3% in the top ten. V lost 0 bases to trimming and J lost 6 bases, with 16 bases between them. From germline, CDR1 is SQVTM and CDR2 ANQGSEA. There are 15 residues in the CDR3. The data derive from a study of type 1 regulatory T cells. As for the study in general: This in vitro CD4 product, T-allo10, is enriched for Tr1 cells and alloantigen-specific.

The clonotype was recovered from a human donor in good health. Specimen: CD4+ T cells, either the whole sample or a sorted fraction (not recorded which). The V call is TRBV29-1, the J call TRBJ2-3; no reliable D call. The CDR3: CSVEDGKKSHDTQYF. Written as DNA, the CDR3 is TGCAGCGTTGAAGATGGGAAGAAGAGCCACGATACGCAGTATTTT.